These 15 T cell receptor beta chains came from one sample sequenced in a study of blood T cell repertoires in COVID-19. The assay was immunoSEQ multiplex PCR, and TCRdb's table has in-frame clones only and misses some. The sample lists approximately 200,000 clones; 70% to 90% were seen once. Specimen: peripheral blood. These receptors originate from a woman older than 75 with acute or convalescent COVID-19.

The chain couples TRBV29-1 to TRBJ1-2; 10 positions match TRBD1. The CDR3 runs 13 residues. The germline gives CDR1 SQVTM, CDR2 ANQGSEA. Losses at the gene ends were 8 bases for V and 1 base for J; bases not matched to a gene: 4. The chain's CDR3 is CSTDRGHNYGYTF. As DNA, the CDR3 is TGCAGCACTGACAGGGGGCATAACTATGGCTACACCTTC.

The rearrangement links TRBV28 to TRBJ2-7, with 10 bases fitting TRBD1. The V segment lost 9 bases and the J segment 6 bases; nucleotides outside the gene matches: 8. Germline assignment: CDR1 MDHEN and CDR2 SYDVKM. The length of the CDR3 is 13 residues. CDR3 in amino acids: CASHRGQGLEQYF. CDR3 DNA sequence: TGTGCCAGTCATAGGGGACAGGGGCTCGAGCAGTACTTC.

This clone was found a few times. This sequence joins TRBV4-1 and TRBJ2-1; 8 nucleotides agree with TRBD2. The CDR3 contains 17 residues. Trimming at V came to 4 bases and at J to 4 bases, leaving 12 bases not matched to a gene. CDR1 and CDR2 from the germline V gene are MGHRA and YSYEKL. The CDR3 region has the DNA TGCGCCAGCAGCCGAGAGGGAGCACTAGCGGATTACAATGAGCAGTTCTTC. Translating gives CASSREGALADYNEQFF.

V usage is TRBV2 and J usage is TRBJ2-7; 8 bases map to TRBD1. The V segment lost 8 bases and the J segment 0 bases; nucleotides outside the gene matches: 6. The CDR3 has 14 residues. Germline lookup yields CDR1 SNHLY and CDR2 FYNNEI. The CDR3 sequence is CASFRDRNSYEQYF. The CDR3 coding sequence is TGTGCCAGCTTTCGGGACAGGAACTCCTACGAGCAGTACTTC.

CDR3 region: CASSFGAGVSYNEQFF. The CDR3 region has the DNA TGTGCCAGCAGCTTCGGTGCGGGGGTTTCCTACAATGAGCAGTTCTTC. The gene calls are TRBV5-6 and TRBJ2-1, with 7 bases identical to TRBD2. Trimming took 2 bases from V and 1 from J; bases not matched to a gene: 6. Germline V gene data show CDR1 as SGHDT and CDR2 as YYEEEE. The CDR3 totals 16 residues.

V gene TRBV10-2 combines with J gene TRBJ2-4; D may be TRBD1 (6 bases). Germline V lookup: CDR1 WSHSY, CDR2 SAAADI. V was pared by 2 bases and J by 0 bases, with 17 bases between. This CDR3 contains 18 residues. CDR3 nucleotides: TGCGCCAGCAGTGAGAGGTTGGGGGCCTCACAAGCCAAAAACATTCAGTACTTC. Translating gives CASSERLGASQAKNIQYF.

The chain recombines TRBV29-1 with TRBJ1-3; D call uncertain. Trimming removed 2 bases from V and 3 bases from J, with 11 bases in between. The CDR3 length is 14 residues. Germline V gene sequence: CDR1 SQVTM, CDR2 ANQGSEA. CDR3 region: CSVEIPTSGNTIYF. For the CDR3, the DNA is TGCAGCGTTGAAATCCCGACTAGTGGAAACACCATATATTTT.

The chain links TRBV5-4 to TRBJ2-1, with TRBD2 matching over 7 bases. The J segment lost 0 bases and the V segment lost 3 bases, leaving 6 bases of the junction unmatched. Germline V gene lookup returns CDR1 SGHNT and CDR2 YYREEE (reference sequence). CDR3 length equals 16 residues. The CDR3 nucleotides read TGTGCCAGCAGCTCGCCTAGCGGAGCCTCCTACAATGAGCAGTTCTTC. It yields the protein CASSSPSGASYNEQFF.

The chain couples TRBV28 to TRBJ2-1; TRBD2 matches 12 bases. Germline V gives CDR1 MDHEN, CDR2 SYDVKM. V shed 6 bases, J shed 4 bases, and the junction held 10 bases outside the gene matches. This CDR3 region has 17 residues. The CDR3 reads CASRPPFLAGGYNEQFF. The CDR3 region has the DNA TGTGCCAGCAGGCCACCTTTTCTAGCGGGAGGGTACAATGAGCAGTTCTTC.

The J gene is TRBJ2-4, the V gene TRBV28; tentative D call: TRBD1 (6 bases). With 1 base removed from V and 4 bases from J, the gap between germline ends came to 11 bases. CDR3 length: 15 residues. Germline CDR1 and CDR2: MDHEN and SYDVKM. The CDR3 reads CASSLLGQGKNIQYF. In nucleotides, the CDR3 is TGTGCCAGCAGTTTATTAGGGCAGGGGAAAAACATTCAGTACTTC.

This clone has a handful of counts. The V and J genes are TRBV5-6 and TRBJ2-6; 8 bases align to TRBD1. The CDR3 is 17 residues long. The V gene's germline CDR1 is SGHDT and CDR2 YYEEEE. Trimming took 2 bases from V and 3 from J; bases not matched to a gene: 7. The CDR3 loop is CASSLFRGRRGANVLTF. The CDR3 nucleotides read TGTGCCAGCAGCTTATTCAGGGGGCGACGTGGGGCCAACGTCCTGACTTTC. Variable domain in full (rest from reference TRBV5-6 and TRBJ2-6): DAGVTQSPTHLIKTRGQQVTLRCSPKSGHDTVSWYQQALGQGPQFIFQYYEEEERQRGNFPDRFSGHQFPNYSSELNVNALLLGDSALYLCASSLFRGRRGANVLTFGAGSRLTVL.

This clone was picked up a small number of times. The V gene is TRBV18, the J gene TRBJ2-7, with 7 bases that match TRBD1. Germline V gene data show CDR1 as KGHSH and CDR2 as LQKENI. The V and J ends lost 7 bases and 4 bases, in that order; junction bases with no gene match: 10. This CDR3 has 14 residues. CDR3 sequence: CASFPNRGPYEQYF. DNA of the CDR3: TGTGCCAGCTTTCCTAACAGGGGTCCTTACGAGCAGTACTTC.

J is TRBJ2-1 and V is TRBV5-1; 9 positions agree with TRBD2. CDR1 and CDR2 from the germline V gene are SGHRS and YFSETQ. The V gene end was trimmed by 3 bases and the J gene end by 6 bases; junction bases not matched to a gene: 7. The CDR3 runs 15 residues. The CDR3 DNA reads as TGCGCCAGCAGCTGGACTAGCGAATCAGGCAATGAGCAGTTCTTC. This gives the protein CASSWTSESGNEQFF.

Written as DNA, the CDR3 is TGTGCCAGCAGCACCCGACAGGGACTAGAGTACAATGAGCAGTTCTTC. This translates into CASSTRQGLEYNEQFF. The rearrangement links TRBV5-4 to TRBJ2-1; D possibly corresponds to TRBD2 (8 bases). The CDR3 consists of 16 residues. Germline loops: CDR1 SGHNT, CDR2 YYREEE (reference sequence). Trimming pared 4 bases from V and 4 bases from J, leaving 18 bases between.

The V call is TRBV19, the J call TRBJ1-5, with 7 bases that match TRBD1. The CDR3 consists of 15 residues. Unmatched junction bases numbered 7, after V lost 1 base and J lost 7 bases. CDR1 and CDR2 (germline): LNHDA, SQIVND (reference sequence). CDR3 amino acids: CASSIVGGQTQPQHF. The CDR3 DNA sequence: TGTGCCAGTAGTATAGTTGGGGGACAGACGCAGCCCCAGCATTTT.